One and the same sample provided the 21 T cell receptor beta chains below, sequenced in a study of blood T cell repertoires in COVID-19. Sequenced by immunoSEQ multiplex PCR; TCRdb stores in-frame clones only, minus some. The sample yields some 200,000 clones, approximately 80% seen once. Sequences were obtained from PBMCs or T cells enriched from blood (not recorded which). Receptor source: a man aged 35 to 55 who had recovered from COVID-19.

The chain couples TRBV7-2 to TRBJ1-2, with 7 nucleotides matching TRBD1. The ends lost 5 bases at V and 2 bases at J; junction bases unmatched: 20. From germline, CDR1 is SGHTA and CDR2 FQGNSA. The CDR3 is 19 residues long. The CDR3 loop is CASSPGQFPGQRLNYGYTF. The CDR3 region has the DNA TGTGCCAGCAGCCCGGGCCAATTTCCGGGACAGCGTTTGAACTATGGCTACACCTTC.

This rearrangement joins TRBV27 to TRBJ2-3; TRBD1 aligns across 11 bases. The ends lost 3 bases at V and 8 bases at J; junction bases unmatched: 4. The CDR3 is made up of 14 amino acids. Germline CDR1 reads MNHEY; CDR2 reads SMNVEV (reference sequence). CDR3 amino acids: CASSLDRGPATQYF. CDR3 bases: TGTGCCAGCAGTTTGGACAGGGGGCCGGCTACGCAGTATTTT.

The chain employs TRBV29-1 and TRBJ2-1; 9 nucleotides match TRBD1. Germline CDR1 SQVTM, CDR2 ANQGSEA. The J segment lost 2 bases and the V segment lost 1 base, leaving 6 bases of the junction unmatched. This CDR3 has 16 amino acids. The CDR3 loop reads CSVEGTGATAYNEQFF. CDR3 nucleotide sequence: TGCAGCGTTGAAGGGACAGGGGCTACTGCCTACAATGAGCAGTTCTTC.

The chain links TRBV7-2 to TRBJ1-1; 7 bases match TRBD1. CDR3 size: 13 residues. The V gene's germline CDR1 is SGHTA and CDR2 FQGNSA. The V gene end was trimmed by 4 bases and the J gene end by 6 bases; junction bases not matched to a gene: 5. CDR3 loop: CASSSDRESEAFF. DNA of the CDR3: TGTGCCAGCAGCTCCGACAGGGAGTCTGAAGCTTTCTTT.

The chain is built from TRBV27 and TRBJ2-6; tentative D call: TRBD2 (5 bases). The germline V and J ends were trimmed by 3 bases and 1 base, with 13 bases remaining between them. The CDR3 consists of 17 residues. Germline CDR1 reads MNHEY; CDR2 reads SMNVEV (reference sequence). CDR3 amino acids: CASSFFARASGANVLTF. CDR3 nucleotides: TGTGCCAGCAGTTTTTTTGCGCGGGCATCTGGGGCCAACGTCCTGACTTTC.

This clone was observed a handful of times. The chain employs TRBV6-2 or TRBV6-3 and TRBJ2-1, with D possibly matching TRBD1 (5 bases). The CDR3 is 16 amino acids. Trimming took 4 bases from V and 4 from J, leaving 17 bases between them. Germline V gene sequence: CDR1 MNHEY, CDR2 SVGEGT. The CDR3 DNA is TGTGCCAGCAGTTCTACTTCTCCCAGGGTATACAATGAGCAGTTCTTC. It specifies CASSSTSPRVYNEQFF.

Regarding this clone: A much larger clone differs from this one at a single base, so this may be a read error. The V and J genes are TRBV7-2 and TRBJ2-5; unclear D gene. The germline V gene encodes CDR1 SGHTA and CDR2 FQGNSA. Trimming took off 4 bases at V and 2 bases at J, with 2 bases between the two ends. There are 11 residues in the CDR3. The CDR3 bases are TGTGCCAGCAGCTCACAAGAGACCCAGTACTTC. Translating it yields CASSSQETQYF. Full variable domain (remainder filled in from reference TRBV7-2 and TRBJ2-5): GAGVSQSPSNKVTEKGKDVELRCDPISGHTALYWYRQSLGQGLEFLIYFQGNSAPDKSGLPSDRFSAERTGGSVSTLTIQRTQQEDSAVYLCASSSQETQYFGPGTRLLVL.

The chain links TRBV2 to TRBJ1-5, with D possibly being TRBD1 (6 bases). CDR3 length equals 16 residues. Germline V CDR1 and CDR2: SNHLY, FYNNEI. V was pared by 2 bases and J by 5 bases, with 16 bases between. The CDR3 DNA reads as TGTGCCAGCAGTGAACTACAGGGAGTCCCCTATCAGCCCCAGCATTTT. This encodes CASSELQGVPYQPQHF.

The chain links TRBV5-1 to TRBJ2-3, with 10 bases lining up with TRBD2. This CDR3 has 16 amino acids. The ends lost 4 bases at V and 2 bases at J; junction bases unmatched: 7. CDR1 is SGHRS, CDR2 YFSETQ, per germline. The chain's CDR3 is CASSPGLASSTDTQYF. CDR3 nucleotides: TGCGCCAGCAGCCCGGGACTAGCGTCTTCCACAGATACGCAGTATTTT.

The chain joins TRBV30 to TRBJ1-6; TRBD1 agrees at 8 bases. V gave up 3 bases and J gave up 10 bases; unmatched junction bases: 11. CDR1 is GTSNPN and CDR2 is SVGIG in the germline V gene (reference sequence). CDR3 length: 15 residues. The CDR3 spells CAWRGLDRGWSPLHF. The DNA of the CDR3 is TGTGCCTGGAGGGGGCTCGACAGGGGTTGGTCACCCCTCCACTTT.

The chain combines TRBV18 with TRBJ2-2; 7 bases align to TRBD2. V shed 3 bases, J shed 0 bases, and the junction held 10 bases outside the gene matches. This CDR3 comprises 18 residues. Germline V gene data show CDR1 as KGHSH and CDR2 as LQKENI. The CDR3 is CASSPNRLAETNTGELFF. The CDR3 DNA follows: TGTGCCAGCTCACCCAACCGACTAGCAGAGACGAACACCGGGGAGCTGTTTTTT.

This clone was detected only a few times. The gene calls are TRBV9 and TRBJ2-5; 8 bases map to TRBD2. The germline V gene has CDR1 SGDLS and CDR2 YYNGEE. The junction had 10 bases not matched to a gene; V was cut back by 1 base and J by 5 bases. The CDR3 totals 16 residues. As DNA, the CDR3 is TGTGCCAGCAGCGTATCCCCCGGGACTAGGGGGGAGACCCAGTACTTC. It codes for CASSVSPGTRGETQYF.

The gene calls are TRBV19 and TRBJ2-2; 7 bases fit TRBD2. The ends lost 3 bases at V and 6 bases at J; junction bases unmatched: 16. Germline lookup yields CDR1 LNHDA and CDR2 SQIVND (reference sequence). The CDR3 runs to 18 residues. CDR3 sequence (DNA): TGTGCCAGTAGTATTGAGGGAGGGCCCTCGACCACCGCCGGGGAGCTGTTTTTT. The encoded protein is CASSIEGGPSTTAGELFF. The whole variable domain, remainder taken from reference TRBV19 and TRBJ2-2, is DGGITQSPKYLFRKEGQNVTLSCEQNLNHDAMYWYRQDPGQGLRLIYYSQIVNDFQKGDIAEGYSVSREKKESFPLTVTSAQKNPTAFYLCASSIEGGPSTTAGELFFGEGSRLTVL.

The chain links TRBV10-2 to TRBJ2-7, with TRBD2 matching 8 bases. The CDR3 totals 15 residues. Germline V gene lookup returns CDR1 WSHSY and CDR2 SAAADI. The junction had 11 bases not matched to a gene; V was cut back by 4 bases and J by 6 bases. CDR3 protein: CASSGPLREVSEQYF. In DNA form, the CDR3 reads TGCGCCAGCAGTGGTCCATTGCGGGAGGTCTCCGAGCAGTACTTC.

The rearrangement joins TRBV28 to TRBJ1-1; 8 bases line up with TRBD1. Germline V gene sequence: CDR1 MDHEN, CDR2 SYDVKM. After removal of 7 bases from V and 5 bases from J, the junction contained 9 bases not matched to a gene. The CDR3 has 14 residues. The CDR3 DNA follows: TGTGCCAGCACCCGACAGGGGATAAAAACTGAAGCTTTCTTT. Amino acids: CASTRQGIKTEAFF. Based on the CDR3 plus reference TRBV28 and TRBJ1-1, the full variable domain is DVKVTQSSRYLVKRTGEKVFLECVQDMDHENMFWYRQDPGLGLRLIYFSYDVKMKEKGDIPEGYSVSREKKERFSLILESASTNQTSMYLCASTRQGIKTEAFFGQGTRLTVV.

The chain is built from TRBV6-5 and TRBJ2-1; 12 bases align to TRBD1. Trimming removed 0 bases from V and 7 bases from J; junction bases left unmatched: 4. The germline V gene encodes CDR1 MNHEY and CDR2 SVGAGI. This CDR3 is 16 amino acids long. The DNA of the CDR3 is TGTGCCAGCAGTTACTCCCTGGGACAGGGGGCGAATGAGCAGTTCTTC. Protein: CASSYSLGQGANEQFF.

The V gene is TRBV18, the J gene TRBJ2-1; tentative D call: TRBD2 (6 bases). Germline V gene lookup returns CDR1 KGHSH and CDR2 LQKENI. The CDR3 has 15 residues. V lost 2 bases to trimming and J lost 5 bases, with 13 bases between them. CDR3 sequence: CASSPITGVNNEQFF. In DNA form, the CDR3 reads TGTGCCAGCTCACCAATAACGGGAGTGAACAATGAGCAGTTCTTC.

The chain combines TRBV29-1 with TRBJ2-1, with a weak D call TRBD1 (6 bases). Germline V gives CDR1 SQVTM, CDR2 ANQGSEA. Trimming removed 7 bases at V and 0 bases at J, with 13 bases between. This CDR3 has 14 residues. The CDR3 protein is CSAGTSSSYNEQFF. The CDR3 nucleotides read TGCAGCGCAGGGACATCCAGCTCCTACAATGAGCAGTTCTTC.

A single count supports this clone. In the same sample, other DNA sequences code for this CDR3. The CDR3 region is CASSYRDRSYEQYF. CDR3 nucleotides: TGTGCCAGCAGTTACCGGGACAGGAGCTACGAGCAGTACTTC. This chain connects TRBV6-5 to TRBJ2-7, with 8 bases that match TRBD1. Germline V lookup: CDR1 MNHEY, CDR2 SVGAGI. The CDR3 runs 14 residues. The V and J ends lost 2 bases and 3 bases, in that order; junction bases with no gene match: 3.

V usage is TRBV5-8 and J usage is TRBJ1-5, with D perhaps matching TRBD1 (6 bases). CDR3 length: 15 amino acids. Germline values: CDR1 SGHTS, CDR2 YDEGEE. The V end was cut by 3 bases, the J end by 3 bases, with 13 bases between. The CDR3 region is CASSWGGALNQPQHF. The CDR3 DNA is TGTGCCAGCAGCTGGGGGGGGGCCCTCAATCAGCCCCAGCATTTT. The full variable domain, rest sourced from reference TRBV5-8 and TRBJ1-5, is EAGVTQSPTHLIKTRGQQATLRCSPISGHTSVYWYQQALGLGLQFLLWYDEGEERNRGNFPPRFSGRQFPNYSSELNVNALELEDSALYLCASSWGGALNQPQHFGDGTRLSIL.

In this sample, this clone turned up a few times. This rearrangement joins TRBV2 to TRBJ1-5; D possibly corresponds to TRBD1 (5 bases). CDR3 length equals 15 residues. With 5 bases removed from V and 0 bases from J, the gap between germline ends came to 11 bases. CDR1 and CDR2 (germline): SNHLY, FYNNEI. CDR3 nucleotides: TGTGCCAGCAGTAACAGGCTCAATAGCAATCAGCCCCAGCATTTT. Its protein product is CASSNRLNSNQPQHF.